The present entry profiles one T cell receptor (beta chain) with its context. The CDR3 loop spans 16 amino acids. From germline, CDR1 is KGHSH and CDR2 LQKENI. Losses at the gene ends were 3 bases for V and 7 bases for J; bases not matched to a gene: 3. The data are from a study of T cell changes during pregnancy in multiple sclerosis. The table came from immunoSEQ multiplex PCR; TCRdb's copy has only in-frame clones and leaves some out. The sample shows roughly 48,000 clones, roughly 92% of them seen only once. The material sequenced was CD4+ T cells from peripheral blood mononuclear cells, taken in the third trimester of pregnancy. The receptor's source is a female donor with multiple sclerosis, enrolled in a pregnancy study. V is TRBV18 and J is TRBJ2-1; 16 nucleotides align to TRBD2. CDR3 nucleotides: TGTGCCAGCTCACCGGGACTAGCGGGAGGGGTAAATGAGCAGTTCTTC. The encoded protein is CASSPGLAGGVNEQFF. Complete variable domain (other parts from reference TRBV18 and TRBJ2-1): NAGVMQNPRHLVRRRGQEARLRCSPMKGHSHVYWYRQLPEEGLKFMVYLQKENIIDESGMPKERFSAEFPKEGPSILRIQQVVRGDSAAYFCASSPGLAGGVNEQFFGPGTRLTVL.